This T cell receptor beta chain was obtained from a study of cytomegalovirus exposure and HLA in healthy donors. Study-wide results and limits: The finding came from a later analysis; first-cohort TCR clusters tended to co-occur in the 130 or so validation repertoires. The study designated 164 TCR beta chains cytomegalovirus-associated.

Concerning this clone itself: Its cognate antigen is unknown.

V shed 4 bases and J shed 16 bases, with 17 bases lying between them. CDR1 and CDR2 (germline): LNHDA, SQIVND (reference sequence). The CDR3 consists of 13 residues. The data were produced by immunoSEQ multiplex PCR, yet TCRdb's version contains in-frame clones alone and is incomplete. The sample lists about 180,000 clones, 86% occurring once. This chain links TRBV19 with TRBJ1-6; tentative D call: TRBD1 (5 bases). This clonotype was obtained from a man aged 18 to 29 in good health and CMV-seropositive. What was sequenced was PBMCs. In DNA form, the CDR3 reads TGTGCCAGTAGTACCTCACCCACGGGGGGACTCCACTTT. It codes for CASSTSPTGGLHF.